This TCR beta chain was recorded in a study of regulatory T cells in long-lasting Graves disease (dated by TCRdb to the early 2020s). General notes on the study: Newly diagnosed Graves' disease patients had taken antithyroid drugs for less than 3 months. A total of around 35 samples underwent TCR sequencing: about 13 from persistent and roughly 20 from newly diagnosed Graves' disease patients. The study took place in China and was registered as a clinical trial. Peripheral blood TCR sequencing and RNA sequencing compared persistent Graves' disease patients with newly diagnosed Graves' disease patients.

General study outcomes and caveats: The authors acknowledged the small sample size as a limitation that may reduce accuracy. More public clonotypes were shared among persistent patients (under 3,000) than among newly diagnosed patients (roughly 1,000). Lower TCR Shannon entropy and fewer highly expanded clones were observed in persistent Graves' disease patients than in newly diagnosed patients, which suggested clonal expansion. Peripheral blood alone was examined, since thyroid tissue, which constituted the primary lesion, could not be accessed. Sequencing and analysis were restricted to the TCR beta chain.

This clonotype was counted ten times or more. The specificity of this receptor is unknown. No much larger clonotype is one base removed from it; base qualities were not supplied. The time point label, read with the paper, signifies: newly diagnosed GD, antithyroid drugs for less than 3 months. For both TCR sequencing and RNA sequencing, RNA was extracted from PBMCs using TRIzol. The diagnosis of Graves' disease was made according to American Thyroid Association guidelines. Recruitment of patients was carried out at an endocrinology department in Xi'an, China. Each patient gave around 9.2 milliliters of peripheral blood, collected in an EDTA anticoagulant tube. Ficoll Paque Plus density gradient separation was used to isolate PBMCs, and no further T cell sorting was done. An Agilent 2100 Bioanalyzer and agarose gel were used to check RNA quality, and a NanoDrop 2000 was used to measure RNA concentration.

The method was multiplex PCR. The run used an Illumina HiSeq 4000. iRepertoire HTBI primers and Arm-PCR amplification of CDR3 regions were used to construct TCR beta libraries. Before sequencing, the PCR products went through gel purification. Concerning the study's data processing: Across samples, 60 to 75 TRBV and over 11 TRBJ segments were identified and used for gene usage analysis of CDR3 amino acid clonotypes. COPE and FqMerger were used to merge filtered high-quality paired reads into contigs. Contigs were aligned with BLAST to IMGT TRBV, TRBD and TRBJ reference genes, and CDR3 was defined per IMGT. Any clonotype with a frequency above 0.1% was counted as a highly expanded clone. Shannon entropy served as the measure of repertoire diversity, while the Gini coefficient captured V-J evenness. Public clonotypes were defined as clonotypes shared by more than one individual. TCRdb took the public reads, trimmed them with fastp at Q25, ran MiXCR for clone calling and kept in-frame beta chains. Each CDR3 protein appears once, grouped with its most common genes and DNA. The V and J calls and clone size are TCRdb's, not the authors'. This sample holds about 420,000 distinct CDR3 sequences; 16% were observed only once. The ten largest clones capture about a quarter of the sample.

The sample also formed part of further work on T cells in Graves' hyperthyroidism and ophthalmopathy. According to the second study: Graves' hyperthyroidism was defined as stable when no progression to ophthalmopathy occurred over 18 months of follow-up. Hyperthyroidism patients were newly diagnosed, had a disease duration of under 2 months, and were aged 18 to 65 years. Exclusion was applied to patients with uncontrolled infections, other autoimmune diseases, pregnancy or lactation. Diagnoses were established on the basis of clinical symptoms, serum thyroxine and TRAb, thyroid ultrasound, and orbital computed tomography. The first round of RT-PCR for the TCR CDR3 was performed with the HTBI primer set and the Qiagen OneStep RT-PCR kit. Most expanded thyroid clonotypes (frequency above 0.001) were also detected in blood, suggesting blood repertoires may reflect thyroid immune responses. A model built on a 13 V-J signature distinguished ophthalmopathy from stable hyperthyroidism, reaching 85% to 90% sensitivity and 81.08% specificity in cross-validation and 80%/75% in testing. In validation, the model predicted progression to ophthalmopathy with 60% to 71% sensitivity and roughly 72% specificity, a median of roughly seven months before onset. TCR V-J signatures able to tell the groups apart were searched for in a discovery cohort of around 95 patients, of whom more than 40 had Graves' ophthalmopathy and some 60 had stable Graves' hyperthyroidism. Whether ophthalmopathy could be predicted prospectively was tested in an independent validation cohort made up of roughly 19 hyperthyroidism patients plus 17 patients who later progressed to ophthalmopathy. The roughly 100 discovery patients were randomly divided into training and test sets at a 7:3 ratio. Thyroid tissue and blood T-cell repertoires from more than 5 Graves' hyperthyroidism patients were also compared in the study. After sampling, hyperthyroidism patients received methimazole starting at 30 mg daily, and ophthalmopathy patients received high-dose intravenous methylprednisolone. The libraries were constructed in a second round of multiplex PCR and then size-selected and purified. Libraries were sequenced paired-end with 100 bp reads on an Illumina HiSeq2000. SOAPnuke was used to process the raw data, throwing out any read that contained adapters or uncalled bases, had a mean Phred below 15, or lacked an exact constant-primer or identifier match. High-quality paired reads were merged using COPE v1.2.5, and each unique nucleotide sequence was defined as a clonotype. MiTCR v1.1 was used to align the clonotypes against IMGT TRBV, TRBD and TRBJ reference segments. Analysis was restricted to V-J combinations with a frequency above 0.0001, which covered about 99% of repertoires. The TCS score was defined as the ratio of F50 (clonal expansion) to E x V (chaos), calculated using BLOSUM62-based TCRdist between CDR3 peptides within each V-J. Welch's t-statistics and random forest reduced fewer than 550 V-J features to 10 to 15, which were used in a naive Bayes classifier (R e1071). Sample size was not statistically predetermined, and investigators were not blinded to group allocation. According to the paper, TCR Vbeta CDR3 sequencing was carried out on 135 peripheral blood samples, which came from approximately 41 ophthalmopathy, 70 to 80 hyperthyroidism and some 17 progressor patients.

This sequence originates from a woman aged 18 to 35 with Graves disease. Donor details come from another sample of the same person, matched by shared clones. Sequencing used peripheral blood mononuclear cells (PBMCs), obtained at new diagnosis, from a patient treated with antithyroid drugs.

CDR3 reads: CASGSHGGRGRVYEQYF. Here is the DNA: TGTGCTAGTGGTTCGCACGGCGGGAGGGGTAGGGTCTACGAGCAGTACTTC. The chain couples TRBV12-5 to TRBJ2-7; TRBD2 matches 9 bases in the middle. From the germline V gene, CDR1 is LGHNT and CDR2 is FRNRAP. Trimming removed 4 bases from V and 3 bases from J; the gene matches leave 13 bases unexplained. The CDR3 sequence holds 17 residues, the cysteine and phenylalanine included. Of the read, only the CDR3 DNA is kept; its 51 bases are in frame from base 1.